The 18 T cell receptor beta chains listed next were all sequenced from one sample in a study of post-analysis software for immune sequencing data. Study outcomes and limitations: With TRBV5-6, TRBV5-1 and TRBV20-1 included, several TRBV segments were more frequent in patients than in controls.

Researchers reported that TCR beta cDNA libraries carried unique molecular identifiers. TCRdb reprocessed the PCR reads with MiXCR, giving one entry per CDR3 protein. The sample includes approximately 690,000 distinct CDR3 sequences, 55% to 60% of them seen just once. The antigens these receptors bind are not known. The sample comprised blood. The receptor source for this set is a girl aged 2 to 10 with multiple sclerosis.

The genes are TRBV3-1 and TRBJ2-7, with D tentatively TRBD1 or TRBD2 (5 bases each). V was cut by 0 bases and J by 4 bases, with 13 bases left in between. Germline V CDR1 and CDR2: LGHDT, YNNKEL (reference sequence). This CDR3 contains 15 residues. The CDR3 sequence: CASSQEGRTGYEQYF. DNA of the CDR3: TGTGCCAGCAGCCAAGAGGGACGGACGGGATACGAGCAGTACTTC.

V is TRBV4-2 and J is TRBJ2-5, with 10 bases identical to TRBD2. The CDR3 runs to 16 residues. The germline V gene encodes CDR1 LGHNA and CDR2 YNFKEQ. J was trimmed by 5 bases and V by 8 bases; bases with no gene match: 14. For the CDR3, the DNA is TGTGCCAGCCGCTCGGGGACTAGCGACCCCCGGGAGACCCAGTACTTC. The encoded protein is CASRSGTSDPRETQYF.

This clonotype has only a few counts. The rearrangement joins TRBV4-1 to TRBJ1-2, with unresolved D. V dropped 4 bases and J dropped 6 bases, with 15 bases sitting between them. The CDR3 has 14 residues. From germline, CDR1 is MGHRA and CDR2 YSYEKL. CDR3 DNA: TGCGCCAGCAGCCTCATACCTATCAACCATGGCTACACCTTC. This sequence encodes CASSLIPINHGYTF.

CDR3 sequence: CASSPRSQETQYF. CDR3 in DNA: TGTGCCAGCAGCCCTAGGTCGCAAGAGACCCAGTACTTC. This chain uses TRBV2 with TRBJ2-5; no reliable D call. The CDR3 runs to 13 residues. From germline, CDR1 is SNHLY and CDR2 FYNNEI. V lost 6 bases and J 2 bases, leaving 10 bases between the germline ends.

CDR3 DNA sequence: TGTGCCACCTGGACTCTCTACGAGCAGTACTTC. Protein product: CATWTLYEQYF. The rearrangement uses TRBV6-1 and TRBJ2-7; D might be TRBD2 (5 bases). Deletions cut 10 bases from V and 3 bases from J, with 10 bases between. The CDR3 loop spans 11 amino acids. CDR1 MNHNS and CDR2 SASEGT come from the germline V gene.

This sequence joins TRBV12-3 or TRBV12-4 and TRBJ1-5; D may be TRBD1 (5 bases). CDR3 length: 15 amino acids. Trimming removed 6 bases at V and 3 bases at J, with 15 bases between. The CDR3, as DNA: TGTGCCAGCAGGCGGGGACCTCCGTCCAATCAGCCCCAGCATTTT. This gives the protein CASRRGPPSNQPQHF.

As DNA, the CDR3 is TGTGCCACCAGCAGAGATCGGGGTGCAGAGACCCAGTACTTC. Protein product: CATSRDRGAETQYF. The chain uses TRBV15 and TRBJ2-5, with D tentatively TRBD2 (5 bases). The CDR3 runs to 14 residues. The germline V gene has CDR1 LNHNV and CDR2 YYDKDF (reference sequence). V was pared by 0 bases and J by 4 bases, with 9 bases between. Filled out from reference TRBV15 and TRBJ2-5, the complete variable domain reads DAMVIQNPRYQVTQFGKPVTLSCSQTLNHNVMYWYQQKSSQAPKLLFHYYDKDFNNEADTPDNFQSRRPNTSFCFLDIRSPGLGDTAMYLCATSRDRGAETQYFGPGTRLLVL.

This clonotype was seen a few times. The genes are TRBV29-1 and TRBJ2-2; no clear D gene. With 2 bases removed from V and 7 bases from J, the gap between germline ends came to 11 bases. CDR3 length: 13 amino acids. Germline values: CDR1 SQVTM, CDR2 ANQGSEA. The DNA for the CDR3 is TGCAGCGTTGAAACTCGCGCTAACGGGGAGCTGTTTTTT. This encodes CSVETRANGELFF.

This chain uses TRBV20-1 with TRBJ1-5, with D tentatively TRBD1 (6 bases). This CDR3 has 14 residues. V lost 3 bases to trimming and J lost 5 bases, with 14 bases between them. The germline V gene has CDR1 DFQATT and CDR2 SNEGSKA (reference sequence). In nucleotides, the CDR3 is TGCAGTGCTAGGGGCAGGGGCCCCGATCAGCCCCAGCATTTT. Its translation: CSARGRGPDQPQHF.

In regard to this clonotype: A read error is likely, as this CDR3 ends without the conserved phenylalanine or tryptophan. The V and J genes are TRBV2 and TRBJ2-7, with TRBD2 matching over 11 bases. The CDR3 contains 16 residues. Germline V gene data show CDR1 as SNHLY and CDR2 as FYNNEI. The ends lost 7 bases at V and 2 bases at J; junction bases unmatched: 10. The CDR3: CASTEIAGGRTYEQYC. CDR3 in DNA: TGTGCCAGCACCGAAATAGCGGGAGGGAGAACCTACGAGCAGTACTGC.

The chain has TRBV7-9 and TRBJ2-3; D gene ambiguous. The CDR3 is made up of 14 amino acids. Germline values: CDR1 SEHNR, CDR2 FQNEAQ (reference sequence). Between the trimmed V and J ends, which lost 5 bases and 5 bases, there was a span of 14 bases. The CDR3 DNA sequence: TGTGCCAGCAGCCTACTTGCGTCGGGAGATACGCAGTATTTT. This gives the protein CASSLLASGDTQYF.

The rearrangement links TRBV12-3 or TRBV12-4 to TRBJ2-1; 7 positions match TRBD2. The CDR3 is 16 residues long. The J segment lost 6 bases and the V segment lost 7 bases, leaving 15 bases of the junction unmatched. The CDR3 nucleotides are TGTGCCAGCAAACTTCTCGGGGGGTCAGGAAGCAATGAGCAGTTCTTC. This sequence encodes CASKLLGGSGSNEQFF.

CDR3 bases: TGTGCCAGCAGCTATTATGGAGTCCTCCATGGCTACACCTTC. Translation gives CASSYYGVLHGYTF. This rearrangement joins TRBV7-2 to TRBJ1-2, with D unclear. The CDR3 extends over 14 amino acids. Germline V gene sequence: CDR1 SGHTA, CDR2 FQGNSA. Trimming took 4 bases from V and 6 from J, leaving 15 bases between them.

This clonotype was detected only a few times. The rearrangement uses TRBV6-5 and TRBJ2-7; 8 positions agree with TRBD2. The CDR3 runs to 16 residues. With V trimmed by 6 bases and J by 0 bases, 10 bases remained unmatched. CDR1 and CDR2 from the germline V gene are MNHEY and SVGAGI. The CDR3, as DNA: TGTGCCAGCAGCCTTCTTGGCGGGAGGCCCTCCTACGAGCAGTACTTC. This sequence encodes CASSLLGGRPSYEQYF.

The chain employs TRBV29-1 and TRBJ1-4; D gene ambiguous. CDR3 size: 12 residues. In germline, CDR1 is SQVTM, CDR2 ANQGSEA. Trimming pared 2 bases from V and 4 bases from J, leaving 5 bases between. The DNA for the CDR3 is TGCAGCGTTGAATCGGGTAATGAAAAACTGTTTTTT. It translates to CSVESGNEKLFF.

The chain employs TRBV7-9 and TRBJ1-1, with 8 bases that match TRBD1. CDR3 length equals 15 residues. In germline, CDR1 is SEHNR, CDR2 FQNEAQ (reference sequence). Unmatched junction bases numbered 6, after V lost 5 bases and J lost 1 base. The DNA of the CDR3 is TGTGCCAGCAGCGCCCAGACAGGGGCGAACACTGAAGCTTTCTTT. Translated: CASSAQTGANTEAFF.

The chain uses TRBV12-3 or TRBV12-4 and TRBJ1-5; D may be TRBD1 (6 bases). V lost 6 bases, J lost 6 bases, and 12 bases lay in between. The CDR3 extends over 13 amino acids. CDR3 sequence: CASSLQGCQPQHF. The CDR3, as DNA: TGTGCCAGCAGCTTACAGGGATGTCAGCCCCAGCATTTT.

The CDR3 sequence: CASSSRPVGEQFF. For the CDR3, the DNA is TGTGCCAGCAGCTCACGACCGGTAGGAGAGCAGTTCTTC. The chain employs TRBV7-2 and TRBJ2-1; no reliable D call. CDR3 length equals 13 residues. CDR1 and CDR2 from the germline V gene are SGHTA and FQGNSA. The V and J ends lost 4 bases and 10 bases respectively, with 14 bases between them.